This is a list of T cell receptor beta chains from one sample in a study of Ad26.COV2.S vaccination and SARS-CoV-2 variants. Measured with immunoSEQ multiplex PCR; TCRdb has only the in-frame clones, and not every one. The sample yields hundreds of thousands of clones, roughly 84% seen once. The specimen was peripheral blood, collected in a trial of Ad26.COV2.S vaccine versus placebo. The receptors were gathered from a person aged 18-65 years who received the Ad26.COV2.S COVID-19 vaccine or a placebo. CDR3s include the opening cysteine and the closing phenylalanine or tryptophan. Each record gives: J gene, V gene, clone size, D gene, CDR3 DNA, CDR3 protein. D genes are given only for firm matches. The size field is filled for only some rows; it gives once, few, many or a size class.

j_call: TRBJ1-6; v_call: TRBV18; clone_size: .; d_call: TRBD1; cdr3_nt: TGTGCCAGCTCACAACAACAGGGGGCTGATAATTCACCCCTCCACTTT; cdr3_aa: CASSQQQGADNSPLHF
j_call: TRBJ1-2; v_call: TRBV19; clone_size: .; d_call: .; cdr3_nt: TGTGCCAGTAGTGTCGGTCCAAACAGGGATGGCTACACCTTC; cdr3_aa: CASSVGPNRDGYTF
j_call: TRBJ2-3; v_call: TRBV5-1; clone_size: .; d_call: .; cdr3_nt: TGCGCCAGCAGCTTTACACCCTCGGATACGCAGTATTTT; cdr3_aa: CASSFTPSDTQYF
j_call: TRBJ1-1; v_call: TRBV6-1; clone_size: .; d_call: .; cdr3_nt: TGTGCCAGCAGTGAAGCGGGGGCAGCAGCTTTCTTT; cdr3_aa: CASSEAGAAAFF
j_call: TRBJ1-1; v_call: TRBV6-1; clone_size: .; d_call: TRBD1; cdr3_nt: TGTGCCAGCAGTGCCCGCTTAGACAGGGAGGGCACTGAAGCTTTCTTT; cdr3_aa: CASSARLDREGTEAFF
j_call: TRBJ2-1; v_call: TRBV9; clone_size: .; d_call: .; cdr3_nt: TGTGCCAGCAGCGTAGTGCTCGACGGGTCCTACAATGAGCAGTTCTTC; cdr3_aa: CASSVVLDGSYNEQFF
j_call: TRBJ2-3; v_call: TRBV5-8; clone_size: once; d_call: TRBD2; cdr3_nt: TGTGCCAGCAGCTCACCGGGACTACCCACAGATACGCAGTATTTT; cdr3_aa: CASSSPGLPTDTQYF
j_call: TRBJ2-1; v_call: TRBV15; clone_size: .; d_call: TRBD2; cdr3_nt: TGTGCCACCAGCAGAGGGCGGGGGTACAATGAGCAGTTCTTC; cdr3_aa: CATSRGRGYNEQFF
j_call: TRBJ1-2; v_call: TRBV7-8; clone_size: .; d_call: .; cdr3_nt: TGTGCCAGCAGCTCCTCTCAGGGCTATGGCTACACCTTC; cdr3_aa: CASSSSQGYGYTF
j_call: TRBJ1-3; v_call: TRBV9; clone_size: once; d_call: .; cdr3_nt: TGTGCCAGCAGCGTAGGTGGGTCCTCTGGAAACACCATATATTTT; cdr3_aa: CASSVGGSSGNTIYF
j_call: TRBJ1-6; v_call: TRBV9; clone_size: once; d_call: TRBD1; cdr3_nt: TGTGCCAGCAGCGCTACCGGGACAGTTAATTCACCCCTCCACTTT; cdr3_aa: CASSATGTVNSPLHF
j_call: TRBJ2-1; v_call: TRBV24-1; clone_size: .; d_call: TRBD1; cdr3_nt: TGTGCCACCAGCTCAGGGGGCTATGAGCAGTTCTTC; cdr3_aa: CATSSGGYEQFF
j_call: TRBJ2-7; v_call: TRBV18; clone_size: .; d_call: .; cdr3_nt: TGTGCCAGCTCACCTACAGGGCTCCCCTTCTCCTACGAGCAGTACTTC; cdr3_aa: CASSPTGLPFSYEQYF
j_call: TRBJ2-3; v_call: TRBV7-2; clone_size: .; d_call: .; cdr3_nt: TGTGCCAGCAGCCCTTGGGGGGGGGCCACAGATACGCAGTATTTT; cdr3_aa: CASSPWGGATDTQYF
j_call: TRBJ1-2; v_call: TRBV30; clone_size: .; d_call: TRBD1; cdr3_nt: TGTGCCTGGAGTAAGGGGACAGGGTTAATTTATGGCTACACCTTC; cdr3_aa: CAWSKGTGLIYGYTF
j_call: TRBJ1-2; v_call: TRBV30; clone_size: .; d_call: TRBD1; cdr3_nt: TGTGCCTGGAGTGTCGGGACAGTTAACTATGGCTACACCTTC; cdr3_aa: CAWSVGTVNYGYTF